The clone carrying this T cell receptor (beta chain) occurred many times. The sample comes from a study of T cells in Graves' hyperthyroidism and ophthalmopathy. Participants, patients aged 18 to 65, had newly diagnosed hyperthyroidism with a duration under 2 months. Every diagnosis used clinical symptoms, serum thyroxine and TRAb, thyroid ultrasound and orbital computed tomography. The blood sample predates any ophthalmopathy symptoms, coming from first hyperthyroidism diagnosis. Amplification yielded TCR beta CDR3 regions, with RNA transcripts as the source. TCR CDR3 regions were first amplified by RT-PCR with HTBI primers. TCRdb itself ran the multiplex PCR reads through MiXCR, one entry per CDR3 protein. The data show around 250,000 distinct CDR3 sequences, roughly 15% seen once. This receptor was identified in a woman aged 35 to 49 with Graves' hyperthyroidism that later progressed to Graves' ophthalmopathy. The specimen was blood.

The CDR3 here is CASSWGDYGYTF. The CDR3 DNA reads as TGTGCCAGCAGCTGGGGTGACTATGGCTACACCTTC. This rearrangement joins TRBV28 to TRBJ1-2; D unclear. CDR1 MDHEN and CDR2 SYDVKM come from the germline V gene. Trimming pared 6 bases from V and 3 bases from J, leaving 8 bases between. The CDR3 is 12 residues long.